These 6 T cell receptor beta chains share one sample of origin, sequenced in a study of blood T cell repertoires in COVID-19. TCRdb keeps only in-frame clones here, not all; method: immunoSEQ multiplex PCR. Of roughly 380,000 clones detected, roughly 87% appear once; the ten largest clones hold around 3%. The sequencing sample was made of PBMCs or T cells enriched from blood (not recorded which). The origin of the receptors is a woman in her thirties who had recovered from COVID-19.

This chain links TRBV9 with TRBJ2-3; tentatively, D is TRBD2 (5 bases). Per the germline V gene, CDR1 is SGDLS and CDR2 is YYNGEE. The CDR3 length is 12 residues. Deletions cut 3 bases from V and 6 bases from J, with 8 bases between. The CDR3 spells CASSAEVDTQYF. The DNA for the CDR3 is TGTGCCAGCAGCGCGGAGGTGGATACGCAGTATTTT.

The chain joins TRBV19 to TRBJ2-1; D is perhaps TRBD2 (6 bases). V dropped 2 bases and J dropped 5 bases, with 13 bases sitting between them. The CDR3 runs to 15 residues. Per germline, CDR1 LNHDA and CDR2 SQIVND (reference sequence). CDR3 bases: TGTGCCAGTAGTATAAATTCAGGGAGGCACAATGAGCAGTTCTTC. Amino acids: CASSINSGRHNEQFF.

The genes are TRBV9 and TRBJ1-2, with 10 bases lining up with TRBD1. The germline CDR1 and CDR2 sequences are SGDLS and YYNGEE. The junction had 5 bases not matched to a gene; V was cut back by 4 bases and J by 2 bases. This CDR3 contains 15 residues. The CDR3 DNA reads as TGTGCCAGCAGCCCCCGACAGGGGGCAAACTATGGCTACACCTTC. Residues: CASSPRQGANYGYTF. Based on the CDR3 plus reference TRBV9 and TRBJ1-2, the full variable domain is DSGVTQTPKHLITATGQRVTLRCSPRSGDLSVYWYQQSLDQGLQFLIQYYNGEERAKGNILERFSAQQFPDLHSELNLSSLELGDSALYFCASSPRQGANYGYTFGSGTRLTVV.

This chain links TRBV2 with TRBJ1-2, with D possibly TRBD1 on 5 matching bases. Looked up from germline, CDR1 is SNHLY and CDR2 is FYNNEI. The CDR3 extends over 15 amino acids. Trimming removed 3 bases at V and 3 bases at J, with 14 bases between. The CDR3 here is CASSEVGALDYGYTF. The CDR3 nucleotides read TGTGCCAGCAGTGAGGTAGGGGCGCTGGACTATGGCTACACCTTC. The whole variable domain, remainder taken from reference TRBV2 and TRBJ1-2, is EPEVTQTPSHQVTQMGQEVILRCVPISNHLYFYWYRQILGQKVEFLVSFYNNEISEKSEIFDDQFSVERPDGSNFTLKIRSTKLEDSAMYFCASSEVGALDYGYTFGSGTRLTVV.

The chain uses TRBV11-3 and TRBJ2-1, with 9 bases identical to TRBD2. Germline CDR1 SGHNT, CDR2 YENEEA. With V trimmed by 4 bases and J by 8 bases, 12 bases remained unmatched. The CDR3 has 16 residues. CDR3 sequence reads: CASSSRSLAGLDEQFF. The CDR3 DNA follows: TGTGCCAGCAGCTCTCGTAGTCTAGCGGGGCTCGATGAGCAGTTCTTC.

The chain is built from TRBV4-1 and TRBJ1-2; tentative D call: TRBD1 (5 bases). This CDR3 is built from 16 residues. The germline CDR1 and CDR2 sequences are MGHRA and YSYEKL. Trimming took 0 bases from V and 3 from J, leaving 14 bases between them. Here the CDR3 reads CASSQEGDGGYYGYTF. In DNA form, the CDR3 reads TGCGCCAGCAGCCAAGAGGGGGACGGAGGGTACTATGGCTACACCTTC.